The present T cell receptor (beta chain) was sequenced within a study of blood T cell repertoires in COVID-19. In the study overall: Researchers got acute and convalescent COVID-19 samples from the United States, Italy and Spain. The analysed material was cDNA or gDNA that came from T cells, B-cell-depleted T cells, or PBMCs.

The repertoire was sequenced with immunoSEQ multiplex PCR; TCRdb's copy has only in-frame clones and lacks some. Among 200,000 to 250,000 clones listed, 87% were seen once. This clone was observed many times. The study recruited people aged about 18 to 95 years across approximately 24 US areas. Participants had their cohort set by participant-reported clinical history. The CDR3 sequence is 15 residues long. Germline CDR1 and CDR2: MRHNA and SNTAGT. Trimming took 3 bases from V and 14 from J; bases not matched to a gene: 10. This clonotype was obtained from a woman younger than 45 with acute COVID-19. The sample consisted of PBMCs or T cells enriched from blood (not recorded which). The rearrangement uses TRBV6-4 and TRBJ1-6, with 10 bases fitting TRBD1. The CDR3 sequence: CASSESPGTGETLHF. Here the CDR3 DNA reads TGTGCCAGCAGTGAGTCCCCTGGGACAGGGGAGACCCTCCACTTT.